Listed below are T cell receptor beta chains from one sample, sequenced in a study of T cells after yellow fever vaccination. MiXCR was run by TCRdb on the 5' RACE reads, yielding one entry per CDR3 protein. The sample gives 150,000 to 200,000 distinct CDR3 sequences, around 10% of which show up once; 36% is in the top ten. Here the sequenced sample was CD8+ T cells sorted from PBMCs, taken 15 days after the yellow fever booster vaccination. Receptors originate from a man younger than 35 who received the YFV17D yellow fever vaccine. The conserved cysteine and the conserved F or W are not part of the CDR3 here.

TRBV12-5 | ASGSPTLAKNIQY
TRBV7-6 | ASSLGPVLT
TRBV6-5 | ASSYSRGEQY
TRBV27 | ASSLMTGELF
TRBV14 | ASSQEGISYEQY
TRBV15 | ATSRPPEETQY
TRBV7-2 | ASSLGTGGNSNQPQH
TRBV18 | ASSPLRSGFEQY
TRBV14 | ASSPLRTGGLTGELF
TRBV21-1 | ASSKVWESCSYNEQF